This TCR beta chain was documented in a study of circulating and synovial CD4+ cells in juvenile arthritis. Broader study findings: Traditional Vbeta family usage analysis missed the pathogenic-like versus bulk difference. Bulk blood CD4 samples held at least an order of magnitude more or fewer genomes than CPL.

A single count supports this clone. The antigen is not known. Patients with active juvenile idiopathic arthritis donated these samples. Germline-derived CDR1 and CDR2 are KGHSH and LQKENI. The CDR3 totals 14 residues. V was pared by 0 bases and J by 4 bases, with 9 bases between. Sequencing was performed with immunoSEQ multiplex PCR; in TCRdb, only in-frame clones are kept and a portion is missing. The table shows about 16,000 clones, with approximately 89% occurring only once. The TCR originated in a human donor with juvenile idiopathic arthritis. V usage is TRBV18 and J usage is TRBJ1-1; perhaps TRBD1 as D (6 bases). What was sequenced was CD4+ T cells from blood. The CDR3 bases are TGTGCCAGCTCACCACCGGGGGCCCGCACTGAAGCTTTCTTT. This encodes CASSPPGARTEAFF.